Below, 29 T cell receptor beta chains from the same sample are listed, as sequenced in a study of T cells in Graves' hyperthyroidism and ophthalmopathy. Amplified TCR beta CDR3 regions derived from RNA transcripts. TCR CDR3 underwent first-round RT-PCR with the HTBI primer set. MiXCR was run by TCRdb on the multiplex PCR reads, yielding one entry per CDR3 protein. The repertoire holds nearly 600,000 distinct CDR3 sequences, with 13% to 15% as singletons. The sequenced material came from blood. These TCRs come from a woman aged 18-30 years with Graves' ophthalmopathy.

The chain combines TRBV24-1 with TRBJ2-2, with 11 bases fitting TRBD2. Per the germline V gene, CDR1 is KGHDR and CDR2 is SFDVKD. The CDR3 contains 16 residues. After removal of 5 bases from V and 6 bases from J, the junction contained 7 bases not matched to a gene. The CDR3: CATSGQLAGAAGELFF. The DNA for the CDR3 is TGTGCCACCAGTGGCCAACTAGCGGGAGCCGCCGGGGAGCTGTTTTTT.

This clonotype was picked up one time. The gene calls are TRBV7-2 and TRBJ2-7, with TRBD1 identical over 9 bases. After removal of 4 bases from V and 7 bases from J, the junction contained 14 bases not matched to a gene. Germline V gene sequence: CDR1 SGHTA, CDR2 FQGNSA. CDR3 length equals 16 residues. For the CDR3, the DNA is TGTGCCAGCAGCTCACAGGGACAGGGCGGAGTTCGGGAGCAGTACTTC. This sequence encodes CASSSQGQGGVREQYF.

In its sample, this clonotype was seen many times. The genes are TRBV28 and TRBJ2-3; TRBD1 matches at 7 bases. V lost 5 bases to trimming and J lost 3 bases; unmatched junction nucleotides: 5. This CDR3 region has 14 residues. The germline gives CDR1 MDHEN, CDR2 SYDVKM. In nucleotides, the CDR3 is TGTGCCAGCAGTACCTCGACAGGGACAGATACGCAGTATTTT. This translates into CASSTSTGTDTQYF.

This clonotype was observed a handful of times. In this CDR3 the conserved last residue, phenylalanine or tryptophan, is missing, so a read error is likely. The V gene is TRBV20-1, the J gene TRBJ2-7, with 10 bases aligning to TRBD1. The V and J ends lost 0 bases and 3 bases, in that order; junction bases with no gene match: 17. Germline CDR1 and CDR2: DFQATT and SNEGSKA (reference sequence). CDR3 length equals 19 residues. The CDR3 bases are TGCAGTGCTAGAGATGACCGGGACAGGGGAGTTGGGGGGGGCTACGAGCAGTACCTC. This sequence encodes CSARDDRDRGVGGGYEQYL.

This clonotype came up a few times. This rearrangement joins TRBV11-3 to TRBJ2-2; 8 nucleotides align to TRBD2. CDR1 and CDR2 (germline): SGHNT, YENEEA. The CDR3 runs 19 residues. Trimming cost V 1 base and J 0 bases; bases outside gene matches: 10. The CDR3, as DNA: TGTGCCAGCAGCTTAGCGAGGGGTAGCGGGAAACCGAACACCGGGGAGCTGTTTTTT. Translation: CASSLARGSGKPNTGELFF.

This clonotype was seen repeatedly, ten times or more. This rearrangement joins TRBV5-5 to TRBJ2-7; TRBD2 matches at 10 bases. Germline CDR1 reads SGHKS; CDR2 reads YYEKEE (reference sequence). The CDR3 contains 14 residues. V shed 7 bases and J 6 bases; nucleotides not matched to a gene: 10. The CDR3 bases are TGTGCCAGCTCCCCGGCTAGCGGGAGTGTCGAGCAGTACTTC. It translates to CASSPASGSVEQYF.

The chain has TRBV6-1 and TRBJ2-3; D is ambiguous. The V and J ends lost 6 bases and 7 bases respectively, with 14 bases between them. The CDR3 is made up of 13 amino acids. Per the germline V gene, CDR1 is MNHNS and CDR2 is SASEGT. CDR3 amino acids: CASSLQEWHTQYF. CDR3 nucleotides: TGTGCCAGCAGCCTTCAGGAGTGGCATACGCAGTATTTT.

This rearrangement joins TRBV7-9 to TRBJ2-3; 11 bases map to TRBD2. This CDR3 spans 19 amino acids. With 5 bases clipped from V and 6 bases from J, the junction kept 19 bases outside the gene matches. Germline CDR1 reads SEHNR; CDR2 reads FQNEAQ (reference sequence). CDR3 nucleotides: TGTGCCAGCAGCCCTCCACCGGGGGGTAGCGGGAGGGCCTGGGATACGCAGTATTTT. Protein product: CASSPPPGGSGRAWDTQYF.

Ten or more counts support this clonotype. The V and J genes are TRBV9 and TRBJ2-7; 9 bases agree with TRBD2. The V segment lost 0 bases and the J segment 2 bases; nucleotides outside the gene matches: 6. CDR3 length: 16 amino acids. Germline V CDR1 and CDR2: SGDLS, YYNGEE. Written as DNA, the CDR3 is TGTGCCAGCAGCGTAGGGGCGGGAGGGACGACCTACGAGCAGTACTTC. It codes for CASSVGAGGTTYEQYF. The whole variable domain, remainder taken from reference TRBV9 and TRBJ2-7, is DSGVTQTPKHLITATGQRVTLRCSPRSGDLSVYWYQQSLDQGLQFLIQYYNGEERAKGNILERFSAQQFPDLHSELNLSSLELGDSALYFCASSVGAGGTTYEQYFGPGTRLTVT.

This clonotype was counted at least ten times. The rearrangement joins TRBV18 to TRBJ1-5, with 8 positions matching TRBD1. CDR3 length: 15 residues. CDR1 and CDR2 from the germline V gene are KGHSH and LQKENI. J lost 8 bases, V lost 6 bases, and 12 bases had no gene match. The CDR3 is CASSRSGQAAEPQHF. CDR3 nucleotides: TGTGCCAGCTCCCGCTCGGGACAGGCCGCGGAGCCCCAGCATTTT.

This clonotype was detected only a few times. The CDR3 nucleotides read TGCGCCAGCAGCCAAACACAGGGAGCTAACTATGGCTACACCTTC. Translating gives CASSQTQGANYGYTF. The rearrangement links TRBV4-1 to TRBJ1-2; a weak D match, TRBD1 (6 bases). This CDR3 comprises 15 residues. Trimming shortened V by 2 bases and J by 0 bases, and 10 bases separated the two germline ends. CDR1 is MGHRA and CDR2 is YSYEKL in the germline V gene.

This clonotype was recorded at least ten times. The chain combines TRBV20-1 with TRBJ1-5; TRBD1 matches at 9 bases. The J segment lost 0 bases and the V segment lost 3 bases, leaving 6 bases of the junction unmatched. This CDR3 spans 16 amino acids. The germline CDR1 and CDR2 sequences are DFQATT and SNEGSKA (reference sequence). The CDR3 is CSASGQGSNSNQPQHF. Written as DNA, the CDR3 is TGCAGTGCTAGCGGACAGGGGAGTAATAGCAATCAGCCCCAGCATTTT.

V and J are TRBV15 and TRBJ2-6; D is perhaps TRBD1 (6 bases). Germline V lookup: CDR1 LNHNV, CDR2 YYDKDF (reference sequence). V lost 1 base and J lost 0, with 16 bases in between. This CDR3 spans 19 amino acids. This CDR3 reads CATSRVPGQYPSGANVLTF. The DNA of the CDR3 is TGTGCCACCAGCAGAGTCCCGGGACAATACCCCTCTGGGGCCAACGTCCTGACTTTC.

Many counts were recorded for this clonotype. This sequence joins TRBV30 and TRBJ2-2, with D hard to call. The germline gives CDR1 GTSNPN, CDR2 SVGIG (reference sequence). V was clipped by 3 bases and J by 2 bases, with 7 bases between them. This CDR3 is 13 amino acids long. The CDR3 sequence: CAWRWDNTGELFF. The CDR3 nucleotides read TGTGCCTGGAGATGGGATAACACCGGGGAGCTGTTTTTT.

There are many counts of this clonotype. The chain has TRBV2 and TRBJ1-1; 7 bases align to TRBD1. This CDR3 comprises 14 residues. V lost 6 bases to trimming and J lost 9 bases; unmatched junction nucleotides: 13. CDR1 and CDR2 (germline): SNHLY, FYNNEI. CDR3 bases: TGTGCCAGCAGATACAGGGACAGCTATAAAAAAGCTTTCTTT. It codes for CASRYRDSYKKAFF.

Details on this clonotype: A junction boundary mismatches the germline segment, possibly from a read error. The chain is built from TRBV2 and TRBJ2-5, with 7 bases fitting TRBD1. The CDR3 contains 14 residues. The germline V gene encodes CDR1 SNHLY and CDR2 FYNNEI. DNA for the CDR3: TGTGCCAGCAGCCCGACAGGGACCCAAGGGACCCAGTACTTC. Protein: CASSPTGTQGTQYF.

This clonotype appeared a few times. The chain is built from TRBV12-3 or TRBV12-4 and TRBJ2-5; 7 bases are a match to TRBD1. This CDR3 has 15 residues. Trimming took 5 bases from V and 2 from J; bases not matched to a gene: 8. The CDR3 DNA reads TGTGCCAGCAGTGATCCGACAGGGCCTCAAGAGACCCAGTACTTC. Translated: CASSDPTGPQETQYF.

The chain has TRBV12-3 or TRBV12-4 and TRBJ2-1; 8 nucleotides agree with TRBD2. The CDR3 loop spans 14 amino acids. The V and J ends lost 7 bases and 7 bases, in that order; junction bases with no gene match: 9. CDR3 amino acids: CASNPSGTRNEQFF. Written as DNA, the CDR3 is TGTGCCAGCAATCCTTCCGGGACTAGGAATGAGCAGTTCTTC.

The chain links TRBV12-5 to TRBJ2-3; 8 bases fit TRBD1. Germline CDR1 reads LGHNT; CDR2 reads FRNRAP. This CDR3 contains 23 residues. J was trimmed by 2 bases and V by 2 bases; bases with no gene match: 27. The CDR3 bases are TGTGCTAGTGGTTTGTTCGGGCAGGGGGCTTTGTATACCGCCGATGGACACACAGATACGCAGTATTTT. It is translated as CASGLFGQGALYTADGHTDTQYF. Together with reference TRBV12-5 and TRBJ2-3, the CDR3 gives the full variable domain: DARVTQTPRHKVTEMGQEVTMRCQPILGHNTVFWYRQTMMQGLELLAYFRNRAPLDDSGMPKDRFSAEMPDATLATLKIQPSEPRDSAVYFCASGLFGQGALYTADGHTDTQYFGPGTRLTVL.

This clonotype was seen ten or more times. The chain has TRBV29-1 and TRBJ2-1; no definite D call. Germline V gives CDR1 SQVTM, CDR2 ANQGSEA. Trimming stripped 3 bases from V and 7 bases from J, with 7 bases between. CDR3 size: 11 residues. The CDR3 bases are TGCAGCGTTGATTACTGGAATGAGCAGTTCTTC. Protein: CSVDYWNEQFF.

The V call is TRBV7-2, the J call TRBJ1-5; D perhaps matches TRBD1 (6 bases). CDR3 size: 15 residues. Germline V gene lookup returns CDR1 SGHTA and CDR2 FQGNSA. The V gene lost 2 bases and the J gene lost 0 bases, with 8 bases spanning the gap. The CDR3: CASSLHRDSNQPQHF. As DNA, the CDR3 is TGTGCCAGCAGCTTACACAGGGATAGCAATCAGCCCCAGCATTTT.

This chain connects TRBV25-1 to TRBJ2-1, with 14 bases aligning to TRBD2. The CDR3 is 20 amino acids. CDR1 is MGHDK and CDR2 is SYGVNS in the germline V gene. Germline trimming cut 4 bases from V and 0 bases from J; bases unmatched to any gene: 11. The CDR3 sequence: CASSGWPGLAGDSSYNEQFF. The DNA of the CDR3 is TGTGCCAGCAGTGGGTGGCCGGGACTAGCGGGGGATAGCTCCTACAATGAGCAGTTCTTC.

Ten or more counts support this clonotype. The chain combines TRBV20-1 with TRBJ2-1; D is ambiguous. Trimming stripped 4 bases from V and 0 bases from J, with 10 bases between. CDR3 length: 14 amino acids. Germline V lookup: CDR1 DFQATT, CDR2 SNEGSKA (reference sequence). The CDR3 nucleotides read TGCAGTGCTACGGCGGAAATCTCCTACAATGAGCAGTTCTTC. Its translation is CSATAEISYNEQFF.

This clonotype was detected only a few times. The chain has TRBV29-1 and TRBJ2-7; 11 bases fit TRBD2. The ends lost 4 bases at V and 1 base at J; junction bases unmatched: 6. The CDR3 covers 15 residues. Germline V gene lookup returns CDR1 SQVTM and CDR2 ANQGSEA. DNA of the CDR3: TGCAGCGTTGTGCCTCTAGCGGGAGGATCCTACGAGCAGTACTTC. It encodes CSVVPLAGGSYEQYF.

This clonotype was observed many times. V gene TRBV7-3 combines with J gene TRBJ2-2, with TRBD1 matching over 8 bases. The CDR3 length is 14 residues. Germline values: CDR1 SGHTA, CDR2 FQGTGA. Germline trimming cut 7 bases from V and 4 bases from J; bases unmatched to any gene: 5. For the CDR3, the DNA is TGTGCCAGCACCCCAGGGGGCGGCACCGGGGAGCTGTTTTTT. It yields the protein CASTPGGGTGELFF.

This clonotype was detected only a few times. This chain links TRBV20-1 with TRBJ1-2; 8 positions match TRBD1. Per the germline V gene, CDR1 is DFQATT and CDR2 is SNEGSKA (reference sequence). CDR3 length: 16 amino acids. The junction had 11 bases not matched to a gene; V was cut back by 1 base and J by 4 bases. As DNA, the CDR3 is TGCAGTGCTAGAGCGAGACAGGGGACGGCGATCTATGGCTACACCTTC. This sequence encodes CSARARQGTAIYGYTF.

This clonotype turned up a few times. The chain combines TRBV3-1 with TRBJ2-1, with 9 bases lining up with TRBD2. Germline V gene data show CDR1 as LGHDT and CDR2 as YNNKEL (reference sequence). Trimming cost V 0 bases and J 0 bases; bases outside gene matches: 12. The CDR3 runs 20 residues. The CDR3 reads CASSQDVGASGVGSYNEQFF. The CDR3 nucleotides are TGTGCCAGCAGCCAAGATGTTGGGGCTAGCGGGGTAGGCTCCTACAATGAGCAGTTCTTC.

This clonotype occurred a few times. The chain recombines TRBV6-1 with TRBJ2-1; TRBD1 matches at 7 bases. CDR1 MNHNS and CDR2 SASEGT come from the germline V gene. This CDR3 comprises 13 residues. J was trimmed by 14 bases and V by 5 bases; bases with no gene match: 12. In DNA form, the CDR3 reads TGTGCCAGCAGTACCCGGACAGGCGACTCGGAGTTCTTC. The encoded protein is CASSTRTGDSEFF.

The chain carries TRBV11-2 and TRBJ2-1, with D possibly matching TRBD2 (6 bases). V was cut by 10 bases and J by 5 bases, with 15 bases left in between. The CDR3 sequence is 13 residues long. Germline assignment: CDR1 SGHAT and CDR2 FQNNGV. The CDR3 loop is CATEAGLHNEQFF. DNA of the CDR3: TGTGCCACCGAAGCGGGCCTTCACAATGAGCAGTTCTTC.